Below are 7 T cell receptor beta chains sequenced from a single sample in a study of control samples from healthy donors and cancer patients. The data were produced by immunoSEQ multiplex PCR, yet TCRdb's version contains in-frame clones alone and is incomplete. The repertoire holds under 150,000 clones, with 89% as singletons. Sequencing was carried out using blood. The receptor source for this set is a man aged 25 to 40 in good health.

This chain links TRBV10-1 with TRBJ2-1; 9 bases are a match to TRBD2. In germline, CDR1 is WNHNN, CDR2 SYGVQD (reference sequence). After removal of 11 bases from V and 4 bases from J, the junction contained 9 bases not matched to a gene. This CDR3 spans 14 amino acids. CDR3: CAGLSGRRYNEQFF. The CDR3 nucleotides are TGCGCCGGTTTAAGCGGGAGGAGGTACAATGAGCAGTTCTTC.

V is TRBV10-3 and J is TRBJ1-4; D not certain. The CDR3 is 15 amino acids. The V end was cut by 6 bases, the J end by 7 bases, with 18 bases between. From germline, CDR1 is ENHRY and CDR2 SYGVKD. This CDR3 reads CAISETSGGGEKLFF. The DNA for the CDR3 is TGTGCCATCAGCGAAACATCGGGTGGAGGTGAAAAACTGTTTTTT.

V is TRBV10-2 and J is TRBJ2-3, with D unresolved. The CDR3 loop spans 10 amino acids. The V gene lost 4 bases and the J gene lost 4 bases, with 0 bases spanning the gap. Germline V gene lookup returns CDR1 WSHSY and CDR2 SAAADI. The CDR3 nucleotides are TGCGCCAGCAGTGCAGATACGCAGTATTTT. This gives the protein CASSADTQYF.

This chain links TRBV11-3 with TRBJ2-3; D is perhaps TRBD2 (5 bases). Trimming shortened V by 4 bases and J by 5 bases, and 13 bases separated the two germline ends. This CDR3 contains 14 residues. CDR1 and CDR2 from the germline V gene are SGHNT and YENEEA. The CDR3 DNA reads as TGTGCCAGCAGCTACGGACTGGCCCAAGATACGCAGTATTTT. Its protein is CASSYGLAQDTQYF.

The chain has TRBV7-9 and TRBJ1-6; D is uncertain. V lost 6 bases, J lost 7 bases, and 13 bases lay in between. The CDR3 has 14 residues. Germline values: CDR1 SEHNR, CDR2 FQNEAQ (reference sequence). The CDR3: CASRGGGVNSPLHF. CDR3 coding DNA: TGTGCCAGCAGGGGCGGAGGCGTCAATTCACCCCTCCACTTT.

This clone has just one count. V gene TRBV7-2 combines with J gene TRBJ2-3; 8 nucleotides match TRBD1. The junction had 5 bases not matched to a gene; V was cut back by 10 bases and J by 2 bases. CDR1 is SGHTA and CDR2 is FQGNSA in the germline V gene. This CDR3 region has 13 residues. CDR3 in DNA: TGTGCCACTTCGGGACAGGTCACAGATACGCAGTATTTT. Translating gives CATSGQVTDTQYF.

This clone came up once. The chain joins TRBV7-2 to TRBJ2-7; 8 bases are shared with TRBD1. Unmatched junction bases numbered 9, after V lost 7 bases and J lost 4 bases. CDR1 and CDR2 from the germline V gene are SGHTA and FQGNSA. The CDR3 sequence is 14 residues long. CDR3 in DNA: TGTGCCAGCACCCCGGGACAGGTCGTTTACGAGCAGTACTTC. Translated, it gives CASTPGQVVYEQYF.